Sequencing of this TCR beta chain was carried out in a study of tumor T cells in aggressive B-cell lymphoma. TCRdb's table, derived via immunoSEQ multiplex PCR, lists solely in-frame clones and lacks some. The data contain about 9,000 clones, 70% to 90% of them singletons. Sequencing was done on a sample of tumor tissue. The sequence derives from an adult with diffuse large B cell lymphoma.

For the CDR3, the DNA is TGTGCCAGCAGCTTGGACCTAGCGGGGGGGCCCGGAGATACGCAGTATTTT. Its translation is CASSLDLAGGPGDTQYF. The chain couples TRBV5-6 to TRBJ2-3, with TRBD2 matching over 12 bases. Germline CDR1 SGHDT, CDR2 YYEEEE. The V and J ends lost 0 bases and 5 bases, in that order; junction bases with no gene match: 7. The CDR3 is 17 amino acids.